One sample yielded the 18 T cell receptor beta chains listed below, sequenced in a study of blood T cell repertoires in COVID-19. The assay was immunoSEQ multiplex PCR, and TCRdb's table has in-frame clones only and misses some. The sample shows about 59,000 clones, about 93% of them seen only once. Sequenced: peripheral blood. Every receptor here comes from a man older than 75 with acute or convalescent COVID-19.

The rearrangement joins TRBV7-9 to TRBJ2-5, with 14 bases fitting TRBD2. J gave up 4 bases and V 6 bases, and 4 bases lay outside the gene matches. Germline lookup yields CDR1 SEHNR and CDR2 FQNEAQ (reference sequence). The CDR3 has 15 amino acids. Here the CDR3 reads CASRGGLAGGETQYF. In DNA form, the CDR3 reads TGTGCCAGCAGGGGCGGACTAGCGGGGGGAGAGACCCAGTACTTC.

This chain links TRBV5-8 with TRBJ2-1; the D gene is possibly TRBD1 (6 bases). Trimming stripped 1 base from V and 0 bases from J, with 8 bases between. This CDR3 contains 15 residues. The germline V gene has CDR1 SGHTS and CDR2 YDEGEE. DNA for the CDR3: TGTGCCAGCAGCTTGTTGGGGGCCTCCTACAATGAGCAGTTCTTC. As protein: CASSLLGASYNEQFF. The variable domain in full, completed from reference TRBV5-8 and TRBJ2-1, reads EAGVTQSPTHLIKTRGQQATLRCSPISGHTSVYWYQQALGLGLQFLLWYDEGEERNRGNFPPRFSGRQFPNYSSELNVNALELEDSALYLCASSLLGASYNEQFFGPGTRLTVL.

The chain joins TRBV11-2 to TRBJ2-1; 10 nucleotides align to TRBD1. V gave up 3 bases and J gave up 9 bases; unmatched junction bases: 11. From germline, CDR1 is SGHAT and CDR2 FQNNGV. The CDR3 covers 16 residues. CDR3 residues: CASSLASGTGVLEQFF. The CDR3 bases are TGTGCCAGCAGCTTGGCCTCCGGGACAGGGGTTCTTGAGCAGTTCTTC. The full variable domain, with the rest looked up from reference TRBV11-2 and TRBJ2-1, is EAGVAQSPRYKIIEKRQSVAFWCNPISGHATLYWYQQILGQGPKLLIQFQNNGVVDDSQLPKDRFSAERLKGVDSTLKIQPAKLEDSAVYLCASSLASGTGVLEQFFGPGTRLTVL.

The J gene is TRBJ2-4, the V gene TRBV14; TRBD1 matches at 12 bases. V lost 4 bases to trimming and J lost 3 bases; unmatched junction nucleotides: 10. Germline CDR1 reads SGHDN; CDR2 reads FVKESK. This CDR3 comprises 18 residues. The CDR3 spells CASSLGTGGGTYKNIQYF. CDR3 nucleotides: TGTGCCAGCAGCCTCGGGACAGGGGGCGGGACTTACAAAAACATTCAGTACTTC.

The rearrangement uses TRBV11-2 and TRBJ1-6; 7 bases match TRBD1. With V trimmed by 1 base and J by 6 bases, 0 bases remained unmatched. This CDR3 is built from 14 residues. From germline, CDR1 is SGHAT and CDR2 FQNNGV. Written as DNA, the CDR3 is TGTGCCAGCAGCTTAGGACAGGGTAATTCACCCCTCCACTTT. Translating gives CASSLGQGNSPLHF. The full variable domain, in which reference TRBV11-2 and TRBJ1-6 provide the parts outside the CDR3, is EAGVAQSPRYKIIEKRQSVAFWCNPISGHATLYWYQQILGQGPKLLIQFQNNGVVDDSQLPKDRFSAERLKGVDSTLKIQPAKLEDSAVYLCASSLGQGNSPLHFGNGTRLTVT.

The V call is TRBV7-3, the J call TRBJ2-2; maybe TRBD2 (5 bases). This CDR3 is built from 15 residues. V shed 5 bases and J shed 3 bases, with 13 bases lying between them. Germline V CDR1 and CDR2: SGHTA, FQGTGA. In DNA, the CDR3 is TGTGCCAGCAGCCGAGGGCAGTCGGACACCGGGGAGCTGTTTTTT. It is translated as CASSRGQSDTGELFF.

This clone was seen a single time. The chain carries TRBV28 and TRBJ2-2; a possible D gene is TRBD1 (5 bases). V was shortened by 5 bases and J by 1 base, with 8 bases between the two germline ends. Germline V gene lookup returns CDR1 MDHEN and CDR2 SYDVKM. The CDR3 runs 14 residues. The CDR3 bases are TGTGCCAGCAGTCCCGGACAGAACACCGGGGAGCTGTTTTTT. Protein sequence: CASSPGQNTGELFF.

The V call is TRBV30, the J call TRBJ1-1; unclear D gene. Trimming removed 7 bases at V and 4 bases at J, with 10 bases between. The length of the CDR3 is 11 residues. Germline lookup yields CDR1 GTSNPN and CDR2 SVGIG (reference sequence). CDR3 DNA sequence: TGTGCCTCCCGGGGAACCACTGAAGCTTTCTTT. As protein: CASRGTTEAFF.

The V and J genes are TRBV6-4 and TRBJ2-5; the D gene is possibly TRBD1 (5 bases). Trimming stripped 0 bases from V and 0 bases from J, with 8 bases between. Germline V lookup: CDR1 MRHNA, CDR2 SNTAGT. The CDR3 totals 15 residues. This chain's CDR3 is CASSDSGLYQETQYF. As DNA, the CDR3 is TGTGCCAGCAGTGACTCGGGGCTTTACCAAGAGACCCAGTACTTC.

The chain uses TRBV6-5 and TRBJ1-2, with D possibly being TRBD1 (6 bases). V shed 1 base and J shed 3 bases, with 12 bases lying between them. The CDR3 consists of 15 residues. Germline V gene data show CDR1 as MNHEY and CDR2 as SVGAGI. The CDR3 nucleotides are TGTGCCAGCAGTTACTTGGGGGCACGGGACTATGGCTACACCTTC. Translated, it gives CASSYLGARDYGYTF.

This clone is a singleton in its sample. The genes are TRBV5-1 and TRBJ1-6; TRBD1 aligns across 10 bases. Germline V CDR1 and CDR2: SGHRS, YFSETQ. Unmatched junction bases numbered 8, after V lost 5 bases and J lost 0 bases. CDR3 length: 18 residues. The CDR3 here is CASSPGTGESSYNSPLHF. In nucleotides, the CDR3 is TGCGCCAGCAGTCCCGGGACAGGGGAGAGCTCCTATAATTCACCCCTCCACTTT.

The V gene is TRBV6-5, the J gene TRBJ1-4; 7 nucleotides line up with TRBD1. Germline V gene data show CDR1 as MNHEY and CDR2 as SVGAGI. The CDR3 has 13 residues. After removal of 4 bases from V and 7 bases from J, the junction contained 3 bases not matched to a gene. The CDR3 region is CASSFRDSEKLFF. The CDR3 DNA reads TGTGCCAGCAGTTTCCGGGACAGTGAAAAACTGTTTTTT.

The CDR3 reads CATSDLRSGRGDTGELFF. DNA of the CDR3: TGTGCCACCAGTGATTTGAGGTCGGGCAGGGGTGACACCGGGGAGCTGTTTTTT. This chain links TRBV24-1 with TRBJ2-2; the D gene is possibly TRBD1 (6 bases). This CDR3 is 18 amino acids long. Germline lookup yields CDR1 KGHDR and CDR2 SFDVKD. The germline V and J ends were trimmed by 0 bases and 3 bases, with 16 bases remaining between them.

The chain couples TRBV7-9 to TRBJ2-3; no clear D gene. This CDR3 spans 14 amino acids. The V and J ends lost 7 bases and 5 bases respectively, with 16 bases between them. Germline V gene lookup returns CDR1 SEHNR and CDR2 FQNEAQ (reference sequence). The CDR3 DNA follows: TGTGCCAGCAACCCCCAGTCCTCTCAAGATACGCAGTATTTT. Amino acids: CASNPQSSQDTQYF.

The V gene is TRBV30, the J gene TRBJ2-7; 9 nucleotides line up with TRBD2. The CDR3 has 15 amino acids. The germline gives CDR1 GTSNPN, CDR2 SVGIG (reference sequence). J lost 2 bases, V lost 4 bases, and 9 bases had no gene match. The CDR3 region has the DNA TGTGCCTGGAAAGTCCCTAGCGGGGACCCCTACGAGCAGTACTTC. Translation: CAWKVPSGDPYEQYF. Combining the CDR3 with reference TRBV30 and TRBJ2-7 gives the whole variable domain SQTIHQWPATLVQPVGSPLSLECTVEGTSNPNLYWYRQAAGRGLQLLFYSVGIGQISSEVPQNLSASRPQDRQFILSSKKLLLSDSGFYLCAWKVPSGDPYEQYFGPGTRLTVT.

This rearrangement joins TRBV19 to TRBJ1-4, with 8 bases fitting TRBD1. The J segment lost 8 bases and the V segment lost 10 bases, leaving 12 bases of the junction unmatched. This CDR3 comprises 14 residues. The germline gives CDR1 LNHDA, CDR2 SQIVND (reference sequence). The CDR3 region has the DNA TGTGCCACTCAGCCTCAGGGGGCAAAAGAAAAACTGTTTTTT. Translated: CATQPQGAKEKLFF.

The rearrangement joins TRBV7-3 to TRBJ2-1, with 10 bases that match TRBD2. The CDR3 runs 19 residues. From germline, CDR1 is SGHTA and CDR2 FQGTGA. After removal of 2 bases from V and 0 bases from J, the junction contained 10 bases not matched to a gene. The DNA of the CDR3 is TGTGCCAGCAGCTTAGAACGAAGCGGGGGGGTCCCCTCCTACAATGAGCAGTTCTTC. Its protein is CASSLERSGGVPSYNEQFF.

The V gene is TRBV27, the J gene TRBJ2-1; the match to TRBD2 covers 12 bases. CDR1 and CDR2 (germline): MNHEY, SMNVEV (reference sequence). The CDR3 extends over 15 amino acids. V shed 4 bases and J 9 bases; nucleotides not matched to a gene: 7. The DNA of the CDR3 is TGTGCCAGCAGTTCGAGACTAGCGGGGGTAATTGAGCAGTTCTTC. Amino acid sequence: CASSSRLAGVIEQFF.